A single sample gave rise to the 14 T cell receptor beta chains below, sequenced in a study of OX40 agonist ivuxolimab in advanced cancers. Assay used: immunoSEQ multiplex PCR; TCRdb lists only in-frame clones, some missing. The table has tens of thousands of clones, 88% seen once; the top ten hold 0.65% to 0.7%. The sample consisted of CD4+ or CD8+ T cells sorted from blood, taken in a trial of the OX40 agonist ivuxolimab. The receptor source for this set is an adult with an advanced solid tumor such as melanoma, head and neck, liver or kidney cancer.

This clone was recorded only once. The chain employs TRBV5-1 and TRBJ1-2; weak D call: TRBD1 (5 bases). V was cut by 4 bases and J by 1 base, with 14 bases left in between. Germline CDR1 and CDR2: SGHRS and YFSETQ. This CDR3 contains 15 residues. CDR3 nucleotide sequence: TGCGCCAGCAGCCTGTCGGGGGTCCTTAACTATGGCTACACCTTC. It codes for CASSLSGVLNYGYTF.

The J gene is TRBJ2-3, the V gene TRBV28; D not certain. CDR1 and CDR2 from the germline V gene are MDHEN and SYDVKM. The V end lost 5 bases, the J end lost 5 bases, and 8 bases lay between the germline ends. CDR3 size: 12 residues. In DNA, the CDR3 is TGTGCCAGCAGTACCTATGGAGATACGCAGTATTTT. Translating gives CASSTYGDTQYF.

This sequence joins TRBV5-1 and TRBJ2-1; the match to TRBD2 covers 14 bases. The V gene end was trimmed by 3 bases and the J gene end by 0 bases; junction bases not matched to a gene: 2. This CDR3 is built from 17 residues. Germline values: CDR1 SGHRS, CDR2 YFSETQ. CDR3 bases: TGCGCCAGCAGCTGGGGGACTAGCGGGAGCTCCTACAATGAGCAGTTCTTC. Its translation is CASSWGTSGSSYNEQFF.

The chain recombines TRBV5-6 with TRBJ1-4; TRBD1 agrees at 7 bases. V trimming: 1 base; J trimming: 4 bases; junction bases outside the gene matches: 4. There are 15 residues in the CDR3. The germline V gene encodes CDR1 SGHDT and CDR2 YYEEEE. CDR3 amino acids: CASSLIWDSNEKLFF. The CDR3 DNA is TGTGCCAGCAGCTTGATTTGGGACAGTAATGAAAAACTGTTTTTT.

This clone was recorded a few times. The V call is TRBV28, the J call TRBJ2-7; no definite D call. Deletions cut 5 bases from V and 3 bases from J, with 11 bases between. CDR3 length equals 13 residues. CDR1 is MDHEN, CDR2 SYDVKM, per germline. The CDR3 region has the DNA TGTGCCAGCAGTCCACCGTCCAGCTACGAGCAGTACTTC. Protein product: CASSPPSSYEQYF.

In the case of this clone: One junction end does not reproduce the germline sequence, and a read error may be involved. The V call is TRBV28, the J call TRBJ1-2; tentatively, D is TRBD1 (5 bases). This CDR3 is built from 12 residues. Germline V gene data show CDR1 as MDHEN and CDR2 as SYDVKM. CDR3 nucleotides: TGTGCCAGCAGTCCCCGGACAATCTTGTTCTTCTTC. Amino acid sequence: CASSPRTILFFF.

The chain is built from TRBV11-2 and TRBJ2-2; no definite D call. This CDR3 spans 13 amino acids. Germline CDR1 and CDR2: SGHAT and FQNNGV. The ends were cut back, 0 bases at V and 4 bases at J, with 3 bases in the middle. The CDR3 region has the DNA TGTGCCAGCAGCTTAGAACGCACCGGGGAGCTGTTTTTT. It encodes CASSLERTGELFF.

The J gene is TRBJ2-3, the V gene TRBV7-9, with TRBD2 matching 11 bases. This CDR3 has 17 residues. The junction had 12 bases not matched to a gene; V was cut back by 4 bases and J by 6 bases. CDR1 is SEHNR and CDR2 is FQNEAQ in the germline V gene (reference sequence). DNA of the CDR3: TGTGCCAGCAGCTCCATAGCGGGGGGGGGCGCAGCTGATACGCAGTATTTT. Its protein is CASSSIAGGGAADTQYF.

To note about this clone: Germline and junction disagree at one end, which may indicate a read error. V is TRBV6-5 and J is TRBJ1-1; D not resolved. This CDR3 is built from 14 residues. Germline V gives CDR1 MNHEY, CDR2 SVGAGI. CDR3 region: CASRFGVSNPEAFF. The CDR3 DNA sequence: TGTGCCAGCAGATTTGGAGTTTCGAACCCTGAAGCTTTCTTT.

This clone was detected only a few times. V usage is TRBV11-2 and J usage is TRBJ2-1; TRBD1 matches at 7 bases. Germline V gene data show CDR1 as SGHAT and CDR2 as FQNNGV. The CDR3 loop spans 15 amino acids. With 5 bases clipped from V and 0 bases from J, the junction kept 4 bases outside the gene matches. In nucleotides, the CDR3 is TGTGCCAGCAGCCCGACAGGGATCTCCTACAATGAGCAGTTCTTC. Translation: CASSPTGISYNEQFF. Variable domain in full (rest from reference TRBV11-2 and TRBJ2-1): EAGVAQSPRYKIIEKRQSVAFWCNPISGHATLYWYQQILGQGPKLLIQFQNNGVVDDSQLPKDRFSAERLKGVDSTLKIQPAKLEDSAVYLCASSPTGISYNEQFFGPGTRLTVL.

There are a few counts of this clone. The V and J genes are TRBV18 and TRBJ1-2; D ambiguous. Germline V CDR1 and CDR2: KGHSH, LQKENI. V lost 3 bases, J lost 1 base, and 6 bases lay in between. This CDR3 has 13 residues. CDR3 in DNA: TGTGCCAGCTCACCGGGCAGTAACTATGGCTACACCTTC. Amino acid sequence: CASSPGSNYGYTF.

The rearrangement links TRBV4-1 to TRBJ2-4; 16 bases are shared with TRBD2. There are 21 residues in the CDR3. The V gene's germline CDR1 is MGHRA and CDR2 YSYEKL. The V segment lost 4 bases and the J segment 0 bases; nucleotides outside the gene matches: 12. CDR3 DNA: TGCGCCAGCAGCCGCACTCCGGGACTAGCGGGAGGGGAAATAGCCAAAAACATTCAGTACTTC. It encodes CASSRTPGLAGGEIAKNIQYF.

V and J are TRBV28 and TRBJ1-3; TRBD1 matches 7 bases. Germline V gene sequence: CDR1 MDHEN, CDR2 SYDVKM. The CDR3 sequence is 18 residues long. The V segment lost 4 bases and the J segment 0 bases; nucleotides outside the gene matches: 12. CDR3 in DNA: TGTGCCAGCAGTTACACTCCGGGACAGCGCTACTCTGGAAACACCATATATTTT. Residues: CASSYTPGQRYSGNTIYF.

Only one count was recorded for this clone. This rearrangement joins TRBV7-9 to TRBJ2-1; weak D call: TRBD1 (5 bases). V was clipped by 1 base and J by 4 bases, with 17 bases between them. This CDR3 spans 17 amino acids. Germline CDR1 reads SEHNR; CDR2 reads FQNEAQ (reference sequence). The CDR3 DNA sequence: TGTGCCAGCAGCTTAGAGGGTCGAGGCCAGGGTTACAATGAGCAGTTCTTC. It codes for CASSLEGRGQGYNEQFF.